Following are 6 T cell receptor beta chains from one sample sequenced in a study of blood T cell repertoires in COVID-19. The assay was immunoSEQ multiplex PCR, and TCRdb's table has in-frame clones only and misses some. The table has under 200,000 clones, 80% seen once; the top ten hold 3% to 3.5%. The sequenced sample was PBMCs or T cells enriched from blood (not recorded which). These receptors were obtained from a woman aged 60 to 75 who had recovered from COVID-19.

The chain combines TRBV27 with TRBJ1-1; D may be TRBD1 (6 bases). The CDR3 is 13 amino acids. V was clipped by 7 bases and J by 1 base, with 10 bases between them. Germline values: CDR1 MNHEY, CDR2 SMNVEV (reference sequence). DNA of the CDR3: TGTGCCAGCAAACTACAGGGGAACACTGAAGCTTTCTTT. It encodes CASKLQGNTEAFF.

This clone has more than one count but fewer than ten. The chain links TRBV15 to TRBJ2-3; 10 nucleotides align to TRBD2. Germline CDR1 LNHNV, CDR2 YYDKDF (reference sequence). CDR3 length: 18 amino acids. The J segment lost 5 bases and the V segment lost 0 bases, leaving 11 bases of the junction unmatched. The CDR3 sequence is CATSRDRSGGAGGDTQYF. In nucleotides, the CDR3 is TGTGCCACCAGCAGAGATAGGAGCGGGGGGGCAGGAGGAGATACGCAGTATTTT.

The chain has TRBV11-2 and TRBJ2-1, with TRBD2 matching 9 bases. This CDR3 is 14 amino acids long. Looked up from germline, CDR1 is SGHAT and CDR2 is FQNNGV. Trimming took 6 bases from V and 7 from J; bases not matched to a gene: 7. In DNA, the CDR3 is TGTGCCAGCAGTTCCTCTAGCGGGGTGAATGAGCAGTTCTTC. Translation gives CASSSSSGVNEQFF.

In this sample, this clone turned up once. The chain is built from TRBV5-1 and TRBJ2-5; TRBD2 might be the D (6 bases). Trimming stripped 0 bases from V and 3 bases from J, with 12 bases between. The CDR3 has 15 residues. Germline loops: CDR1 SGHRS, CDR2 YFSETQ. CDR3 bases: TGCGCCAGCAGCTTGGACCCGGGACTCAAAGAGACCCAGTACTTC. Residues: CASSLDPGLKETQYF.

This rearrangement joins TRBV27 to TRBJ2-3; 11 bases map to TRBD2. The CDR3 consists of 18 residues. Germline CDR1 and CDR2: MNHEY and SMNVEV (reference sequence). J was trimmed by 3 bases and V by 2 bases; bases with no gene match: 10. The CDR3 coding sequence is TGTGCCAGCAGTTTAAATAGCGGGGGGGCCTGGGGAACAGATACGCAGTATTTT. This gives the protein CASSLNSGGAWGTDTQYF.

The J gene is TRBJ2-4, the V gene TRBV2; 9 bases match TRBD2. Germline CDR1 and CDR2: SNHLY and FYNNEI. The CDR3 extends over 18 amino acids. V shed 3 bases, J shed 2 bases, and the junction held 11 bases outside the gene matches. CDR3 sequence: CASSEPTGTSLPKNIQYF. The CDR3, as DNA: TGTGCCAGCAGTGAGCCTACAGGGACTAGCCTACCCAAAAACATTCAGTACTTC.